What follows are 25 T cell receptor beta chains derived from one specimen sequenced in a study of T cell repertoires in aging, cancer and after chemotherapy. Peripheral blood genomic DNA, not sorted cells or RNA, was the template. TRB rearrangements spanning V, D and J were amplified using mixed TRB-A/B primers. TCRdb reanalysed the multiplex PCR reads using MiXCR and keeps one entry per CDR3 protein. The repertoire holds 2,300 or so distinct CDR3 sequences, with roughly 25% as singletons. The sample taken for sequencing was blood. All receptors derive from a human donor with a solid tumor.

By share, this clonotype counts as large. The chain combines TRBV30 with TRBJ1-3, with unresolved D. Looked up from germline, CDR1 is GTSNPN and CDR2 is SVGIG (reference sequence). The V and J ends lost 1 base and 0 bases respectively, with 10 bases between them. CDR3 length equals 15 residues. CDR3 amino acids: CAWSAAWSSGNTIYF. DNA of the CDR3: TGTGCCTGGAGTGCCGCTTGGAGCTCTGGAAACACCATATATTTT.

This rearrangement joins TRBV5-6 to TRBJ2-7; TRBD1 agrees at 7 bases. This CDR3 is built from 14 residues. V was clipped by 6 bases and J by 8 bases; unmatched bases: 14. Germline V gene sequence: CDR1 SGHDT, CDR2 YYEEEE. The CDR3, as DNA: TGTGCCAGCACCTCGAGGGGGCCGGCTGGGAAGCAGTACTTC. Translation: CASTSRGPAGKQYF. The variable domain in full, completed from reference TRBV5-6 and TRBJ2-7, reads DAGVTQSPTHLIKTRGQQVTLRCSPKSGHDTVSWYQQALGQGPQFIFQYYEEEERQRGNFPDRFSGHQFPNYSSELNVNALLLGDSALYLCASTSRGPAGKQYFGPGTRLTVT.

V usage is TRBV20-1 and J usage is TRBJ1-1; D is perhaps TRBD1 (5 bases). The CDR3 loop spans 14 amino acids. V lost 6 bases to trimming and J lost 4 bases, with 18 bases between them. Per the germline V gene, CDR1 is DFQATT and CDR2 is SNEGSKA (reference sequence). This CDR3 reads CSARDQGTLTEAFF. Here the CDR3 DNA reads TGCAGTGCCCGGGACCAAGGAACCCTCACTGAAGCTTTCTTT.

Only a few counts were recorded for this clonotype. J is TRBJ2-1 and V is TRBV6-5, with D possibly TRBD2 on 6 matching bases. The germline CDR1 and CDR2 sequences are MNHEY and SVGAGI. The CDR3 consists of 15 residues. V dropped 4 bases and J dropped 10 bases, with 20 bases sitting between them. The CDR3 nucleotides are TGTGCCAGCAGTTCTGCCCGGGACTTGTCTGGAGAGCAGTTCTTC. Translated: CASSSARDLSGEQFF.

This clonotype has only a few counts. V usage is TRBV5-1 and J usage is TRBJ1-1, with 7 bases that match TRBD1. The junction had 6 bases not matched to a gene; V was cut back by 0 bases and J by 1 base. There are 16 residues in the CDR3. The germline V gene has CDR1 SGHRS and CDR2 YFSETQ. The CDR3 loop is CASSLGTGQRNTEAFF. CDR3 coding DNA: TGCGCCAGCAGCTTGGGGACAGGCCAACGGAACACTGAAGCTTTCTTT.

The table lists this clonotype with a few counts. This chain uses TRBV12-3 or TRBV12-4 with TRBJ2-7; tentative D call: TRBD1 (5 bases). The V and J ends lost 3 bases and 4 bases respectively, with 13 bases between them. The CDR3 spans 14 residues. The CDR3 reads CASSLVRGYYEQYF. DNA for the CDR3: TGTGCCAGCAGTTTGGTAAGGGGTTATTACGAGCAGTACTTC.

This clonotype was recorded once. The V call is TRBV28, the J call TRBJ2-1, with D uncertain. V was trimmed by 7 bases and J by 6 bases, leaving 16 bases between them. The length of the CDR3 is 14 residues. Germline V gives CDR1 MDHEN, CDR2 SYDVKM. The CDR3 is CASILSAAANEQFF. The CDR3 DNA is TGTGCCAGCATCCTGTCGGCGGCCGCCAATGAGCAGTTCTTC.

The rearrangement links TRBV12-3 or TRBV12-4 to TRBJ2-7, with no clear D. The CDR3 loop spans 14 amino acids. Trimming pared 8 bases from V and 6 bases from J, leaving 20 bases between. The CDR3 sequence is CASSARSAPVEQYF. The DNA of the CDR3 is TGTGCCAGCTCCGCCCGTTCGGCCCCTGTCGAGCAGTACTTC.

This clonotype was found a few times. The CDR3 coding sequence is TGTGCCAGCAGCACGGGACAGGGCAACTTGGGGCAGTACTTC. The encoded protein is CASSTGQGNLGQYF. The genes are TRBV7-9 and TRBJ2-7, with 9 bases that match TRBD1. The J segment lost 9 bases and the V segment lost 5 bases, leaving 11 bases of the junction unmatched. Germline values: CDR1 SEHNR, CDR2 FQNEAQ (reference sequence). This CDR3 region has 14 residues.

This chain connects TRBV5-1 to TRBJ2-7; D possibly matches TRBD1 or TRBD2 (7 bases each). V lost 7 bases and J 3 bases, leaving 14 bases between the germline ends. This CDR3 contains 13 residues. Germline V gene sequence: CDR1 SGHRS, CDR2 YFSETQ. In nucleotides, the CDR3 is TGCGCCAGCCAGGGGGGGGCGGACTACGAGCAGTACTTC. Amino acid sequence: CASQGGADYEQYF. Combining the CDR3 with reference TRBV5-1 and TRBJ2-7 gives the whole variable domain KAGVTQTPRYLIKTRGQQVTLSCSPISGHRSVSWYQQTPGQGLQFLFEYFSETQRNKGNFPGRFSGRQFSNSRSEMNVSTLELGDSALYLCASQGGADYEQYFGPGTRLTVT.

This clonotype is medium-sized by share. The rearrangement joins TRBV7-6 to TRBJ2-7, with D possibly matching TRBD2 (7 bases). Trimming took 4 bases from V and 0 from J, leaving 22 bases between them. The CDR3 is 18 residues long. Germline lookup yields CDR1 SGHVS and CDR2 FNYEAQ. The CDR3 nucleotides read TGTGCCAGCAGCTCTAAGGGTGGGGGCGGGAGCGGCTCCTACGAGCAGTACTTC. Protein sequence: CASSSKGGGGSGSYEQYF.

This clonotype was seen more than once but under ten times. V and J are TRBV11-2 and TRBJ2-1; D is perhaps TRBD2 (6 bases). The CDR3 has 14 residues. Germline-derived CDR1 and CDR2 are SGHAT and FQNNGV. V was shortened by 1 base and J by 8 bases, with 12 bases between the two germline ends. This CDR3 is CASSLGGASDEQFF. In DNA form, the CDR3 reads TGTGCCAGCAGCTTAGGCGGGGCAAGCGATGAGCAGTTCTTC.

The chain couples TRBV20-1 to TRBJ1-1; D not certain. CDR1 is DFQATT and CDR2 is SNEGSKA in the germline V gene (reference sequence). V dropped 3 bases and J dropped 4 bases, with 15 bases sitting between them. This CDR3 spans 14 amino acids. Written as DNA, the CDR3 is TGCAGTGCTAGCTCACTCGTTTCGGGCACTGAAGCTTTCTTT. Its protein product is CSASSLVSGTEAFF.

The chain links TRBV7-2 to TRBJ1-3, with D possibly matching TRBD1 (6 bases). Germline V gene data show CDR1 as SGHTA and CDR2 as FQGNSA. Trimming shortened V by 1 base and J by 0 bases, and 10 bases separated the two germline ends. This CDR3 is built from 16 residues. In DNA form, the CDR3 reads TGTGCCAGCAGCTTAGTCCAGGGGCTCTCTGGAAACACCATATATTTT. Translation gives CASSLVQGLSGNTIYF.

This clonotype is large (0.1 to 1%) by share. The chain carries TRBV6-1 and TRBJ2-7; D remains unclear. Between the trimmed V and J ends, which lost 7 bases and 2 bases, there was a span of 6 bases. There are 11 residues in the CDR3. CDR1 MNHNS and CDR2 SASEGT come from the germline V gene. The CDR3: CASTAAYEQYF. CDR3 sequence (DNA): TGTGCCAGCACCGCGGCCTACGAGCAGTACTTC.

This sequence joins TRBV20-1 and TRBJ1-1; the D gene is possibly TRBD1 (6 bases). The length of the CDR3 is 15 residues. V was pared by 5 bases and J by 3 bases, with 19 bases between. CDR1 is DFQATT, CDR2 SNEGSKA, per germline (reference sequence). The CDR3 sequence is CSASPQGLTDTEAFF. CDR3 sequence (DNA): TGCAGTGCTTCACCTCAGGGGCTAACGGACACTGAAGCTTTCTTT.

This clonotype was found a few times. V usage is TRBV5-4 and J usage is TRBJ1-2, with a possible D match to TRBD1 (5 bases). V was cut by 4 bases and J by 4 bases, with 20 bases left in between. CDR3 size: 16 residues. Germline values: CDR1 SGHNT, CDR2 YYREEE (reference sequence). The CDR3 is CASSPGAVGKGYGYTF. DNA of the CDR3: TGTGCCAGCAGCCCTGGGGCGGTGGGAAAAGGCTATGGCTACACCTTC.

This rearrangement joins TRBV28 to TRBJ1-5; D uncertain. CDR1 and CDR2 (germline): MDHEN, SYDVKM. The CDR3 is 15 residues long. Trimming cost V 2 bases and J 0 bases, with 8 bases left between them. This CDR3 reads CASSLAPDSNQPQHF. For the CDR3, the DNA is TGTGCCAGCAGTTTAGCCCCGGATAGCAATCAGCCCCAGCATTTT.

The chain recombines TRBV19 with TRBJ2-2; D gene ambiguous. Germline V gene lookup returns CDR1 LNHDA and CDR2 SQIVND (reference sequence). The V gene lost 2 bases and the J gene lost 4 bases, with 8 bases spanning the gap. The CDR3 is 14 amino acids. In nucleotides, the CDR3 is TGTGCCAGTAGTATAATAACACCCACCGGGGAGCTGTTTTTT. The encoded protein is CASSIITPTGELFF.

V usage is TRBV5-1 and J usage is TRBJ1-1, with D maybe TRBD1 (6 bases). V dropped 4 bases and J dropped 5 bases, with 18 bases sitting between them. Germline V gene data show CDR1 as SGHRS and CDR2 as YFSETQ. This CDR3 is 15 amino acids long. CDR3 nucleotides: TGCGCCAGCAGCCCACCCAAGACAGGCCTAACTGAAGCTTTCTTT. Translating it yields CASSPPKTGLTEAFF.

The V and J genes are TRBV24-1 and TRBJ1-5; D gene unclear. CDR1 is KGHDR and CDR2 is SFDVKD in the germline V gene. V lost 3 bases and J lost 3, with 11 bases in between. The CDR3 runs 15 residues. This chain's CDR3 is CATSDTGEANQPQHF. CDR3 in DNA: TGTGCCACCAGTGATACCGGGGAGGCCAATCAGCCCCAGCATTTT.

This clonotype has only a few counts. The chain employs TRBV30 and TRBJ1-1, with TRBD1 matching over 9 bases. The CDR3 covers 13 residues. Germline V lookup: CDR1 GTSNPN, CDR2 SVGIG (reference sequence). V shed 3 bases and J 1 base; nucleotides not matched to a gene: 0. CDR3 DNA sequence: TGTGCCTGGAGGGGACAGGGGAACACTGAAGCTTTCTTT. It codes for CAWRGQGNTEAFF. Together with reference TRBV30 and TRBJ1-1, the CDR3 gives the full variable domain: SQTIHQWPATLVQPVGSPLSLECTVEGTSNPNLYWYRQAAGRGLQLLFYSVGIGQISSEVPQNLSASRPQDRQFILSSKKLLLSDSGFYLCAWRGQGNTEAFFGQGTRLTVV.

This clonotype was seen a few times. The chain couples TRBV6-6 to TRBJ2-7, with 10 bases matching TRBD2. This CDR3 spans 15 amino acids. V gave up 4 bases and J gave up 8 bases; unmatched junction bases: 11. Germline V CDR1 and CDR2: MNHNY, SVGAGI (reference sequence). The CDR3 loop is CASSFTSGIGPKQYF. CDR3 bases: TGTGCCAGCAGTTTTACTAGCGGGATCGGTCCGAAGCAGTACTTC.

Comment on this clonotype: Germline is not matched at one junction end, which may reflect a read error. The chain links TRBV7-9 to TRBJ2-3; 10 nucleotides align to TRBD1. This CDR3 spans 17 amino acids. Germline CDR1 reads SEHNR; CDR2 reads FQNEAQ (reference sequence). As DNA, the CDR3 is TGTGCCAGCAGCTTAAGGAGGACTACCGGGACAGGGGATATGCAGTATTTT. Protein sequence: CASSLRRTTGTGDMQYF.

Relative to its sample, this clonotype is medium-sized (0.01 to 0.1%). CDR3 region: CATSFWTSGIHEQYF. DNA for the CDR3: TGTGCCACCAGCTTTTGGACTAGCGGGATCCACGAGCAGTACTTC. The chain carries TRBV15 and TRBJ2-7, with TRBD2 matching over 12 bases. CDR1 is LNHNV and CDR2 is YYDKDF in the germline V gene (reference sequence). Trimming removed 5 bases from V and 5 bases from J; junction bases left unmatched: 7. The CDR3 length is 15 residues.